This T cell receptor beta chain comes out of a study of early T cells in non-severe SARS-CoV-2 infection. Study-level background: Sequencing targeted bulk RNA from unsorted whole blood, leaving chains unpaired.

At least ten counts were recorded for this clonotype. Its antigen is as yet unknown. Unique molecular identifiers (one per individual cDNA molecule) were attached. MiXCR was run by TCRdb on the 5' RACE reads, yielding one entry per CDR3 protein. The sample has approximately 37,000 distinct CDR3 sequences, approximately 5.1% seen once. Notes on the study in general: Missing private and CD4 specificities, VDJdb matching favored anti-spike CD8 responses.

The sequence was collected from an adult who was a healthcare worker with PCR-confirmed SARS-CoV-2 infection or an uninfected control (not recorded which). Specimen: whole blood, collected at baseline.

DNA for the CDR3: TGCAGTGCTAGAGGAGGGGGCAGATATGGCTACACCTTC. This translates into CSARGGGRYGYTF. This chain links TRBV20-1 with TRBJ1-2, with 7 nucleotides matching TRBD1. Trimming at V came to 1 base and at J to 5 bases, leaving 4 bases not matched to a gene. Germline V gene lookup returns CDR1 DFQATT and CDR2 SNEGSKA (reference sequence). The CDR3 totals 13 residues.